The next 11 T cell receptor beta chains were all read from a single sample in a study of patients and donors after allogeneic stem cell transplantation. TCRdb used MiXCR to reprocess the RT-PCR reads, holding one entry per CDR3 protein. The sample yields around 31,000 distinct CDR3 sequences, around 6.8% seen once. Sequencing was done on a sample of blood, either unsorted or a sorted T cell fraction (not recorded which). The receptor set was obtained from a human donor who was either an allogeneic HSCT recipient or a stem cell or donor lymphocyte infusion donor (not recorded which). It is not recorded whose cells these are; they may come from a transplant donor.

This clonotype was seen at least ten times. The gene calls are TRBV5-1 and TRBJ2-1; D may be TRBD2 (5 bases). The V gene's germline CDR1 is SGHRS and CDR2 YFSETQ. The CDR3 length is 13 residues. Deletions cut 5 bases from V and 5 bases from J, with 11 bases between. CDR3 nucleotides: TGCGCCAGCAGGAGAGCGGCTGACAATGAGCAGTTCTTC. This sequence encodes CASRRAADNEQFF.

Note on this clonotype: This may come from a read error, since a much larger clone is one base off. The V and J genes are TRBV6-5 and TRBJ1-6; 7 positions agree with TRBD1. Germline V gene lookup returns CDR1 MNHEY and CDR2 SVGAGI. V lost 10 bases, J lost 9 bases, and 6 bases stayed unmatched. The CDR3 has 12 amino acids. The CDR3 loop reads CATRGVLSPLHF. CDR3 DNA sequence: TGTGCCACCAGGGGGGTTCTTTCACCCCTCCACTTT.

There are a few counts of this clonotype. The chain couples TRBV20-1 to TRBJ2-7, with 12 positions matching TRBD2. Germline V gives CDR1 DFQATT, CDR2 SNEGSKA (reference sequence). This CDR3 has 14 residues. V was clipped by 6 bases and J by 3 bases; unmatched bases: 6. The CDR3 DNA reads as TGCAGTGCAGCCGGACTAGCGGGGAACTACGAGCAGTACTTC. Protein product: CSAAGLAGNYEQYF.

The rearrangement links TRBV10-3 to TRBJ2-1; TRBD2 matches at 11 bases. V shed 3 bases, J shed 6 bases, and the junction held 7 bases outside the gene matches. Germline loops: CDR1 ENHRY, CDR2 SYGVKD. The CDR3 covers 16 residues. The CDR3 region is CAISDSVGTSGNEQFF. For the CDR3, the DNA is TGTGCCATCAGTGACTCGGTGGGGACTAGCGGCAATGAGCAGTTCTTC.

This clonotype has only a few counts. V gene TRBV7-9 combines with J gene TRBJ2-5, with D possibly matching TRBD2 (6 bases). Germline V gene data show CDR1 as SEHNR and CDR2 as FQNEAQ (reference sequence). The CDR3 consists of 14 residues. Trimming cost V 5 bases and J 5 bases, with 15 bases left between them. DNA for the CDR3: TGTGCCAGCAGCCCACTGGGGGGTTGGGAGACCCAGTACTTC. Amino acids: CASSPLGGWETQYF. Together with reference TRBV7-9 and TRBJ2-5, the CDR3 gives the full variable domain: DTGVSQNPRHKITKRGQNVTFRCDPISEHNRLYWYRQTLGQGPEFLTYFQNEAQLEKSRLLSDRFSAERPKGSFSTLEIQRTEQGDSAMYLCASSPLGGWETQYFGPGTRLLVL.

This chain uses TRBV24-1 with TRBJ2-1; no clear D. V lost 9 bases and J 1 base, leaving 21 bases between the germline ends. This CDR3 has 17 residues. The germline V gene has CDR1 KGHDR and CDR2 SFDVKD. DNA of the CDR3: TGTGCCACCGGTTCGGGTCAGAGTATTACTTCCTACAATGAGCAGTTCTTC. It specifies CATGSGQSITSYNEQFF.

This clonotype is medium-sized. This sequence joins TRBV12-5 and TRBJ1-1; D perhaps matches TRBD1 (6 bases). Trimming cost V 6 bases and J 6 bases, with 14 bases left between them. The germline gives CDR1 LGHNT, CDR2 FRNRAP. This CDR3 comprises 13 residues. CDR3 sequence reads: CASGPGTPPEAFF. CDR3 coding DNA: TGTGCTAGTGGGCCCGGGACACCACCTGAAGCTTTCTTT.

The chain joins TRBV7-6 to TRBJ2-2, with D uncertain. The ends were cut back, 1 base at V and 6 bases at J, with 9 bases in the middle. From germline, CDR1 is SGHVS and CDR2 FNYEAQ. The CDR3 totals 14 residues. CDR3 sequence (DNA): TGTGCCAGCAGCTTAGTAGAGTCGGCCGGGGAGCTGTTTTTT. Protein sequence: CASSLVESAGELFF.

The chain employs TRBV5-1 and TRBJ2-3; 8 bases align to TRBD1. CDR1 SGHRS and CDR2 YFSETQ come from the germline V gene. The trim removed 4 bases at V and 5 bases at J, leaving 6 bases unmatched. The CDR3 runs to 14 residues. The chain's CDR3 is CASSPDRAEDTQYF. The CDR3 region has the DNA TGCGCCAGCAGCCCGGACAGGGCGGAAGATACGCAGTATTTT.

This clonotype was observed at least ten times. The chain links TRBV10-3 to TRBJ2-5; a weak D match, TRBD2 (6 bases). This CDR3 is 14 amino acids long. From germline, CDR1 is ENHRY and CDR2 SYGVKD. The ends were cut back, 4 bases at V and 2 bases at J, with 11 bases in the middle. The CDR3 bases are TGTGCCATCAGTGGGGTGGCGGGACAAGAGACCCAGTACTTC. Translating it yields CAISGVAGQETQYF.

This clonotype was observed a few times. A junction end diverges from the germline sequence, so it may reflect a read error. The chain employs TRBV14 and TRBJ2-1, with 12 nucleotides matching TRBD2. This CDR3 region has 11 residues. Germline V gene data show CDR1 as SGHDN and CDR2 as FVKESK. The CDR3 region has the DNA TGTGCCAGCAGCCATACTAGCGGGAGGATCTTC. This codes for CASSHTSGRIF.